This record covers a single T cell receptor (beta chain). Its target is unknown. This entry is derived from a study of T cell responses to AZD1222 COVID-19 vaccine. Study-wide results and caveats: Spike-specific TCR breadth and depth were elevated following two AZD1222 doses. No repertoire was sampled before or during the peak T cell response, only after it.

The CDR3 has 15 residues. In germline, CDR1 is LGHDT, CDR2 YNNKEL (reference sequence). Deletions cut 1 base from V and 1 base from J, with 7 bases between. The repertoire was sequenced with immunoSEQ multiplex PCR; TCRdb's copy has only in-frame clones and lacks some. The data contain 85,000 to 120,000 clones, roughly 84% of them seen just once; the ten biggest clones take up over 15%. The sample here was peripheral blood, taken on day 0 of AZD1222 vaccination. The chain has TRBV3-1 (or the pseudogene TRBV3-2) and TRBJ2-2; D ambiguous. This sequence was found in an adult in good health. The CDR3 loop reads CASSQGPLNTGELFF. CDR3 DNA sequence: TGTGCCAGCAGCCAAGGACCCCTGAACACCGGGGAGCTGTTTTTT.